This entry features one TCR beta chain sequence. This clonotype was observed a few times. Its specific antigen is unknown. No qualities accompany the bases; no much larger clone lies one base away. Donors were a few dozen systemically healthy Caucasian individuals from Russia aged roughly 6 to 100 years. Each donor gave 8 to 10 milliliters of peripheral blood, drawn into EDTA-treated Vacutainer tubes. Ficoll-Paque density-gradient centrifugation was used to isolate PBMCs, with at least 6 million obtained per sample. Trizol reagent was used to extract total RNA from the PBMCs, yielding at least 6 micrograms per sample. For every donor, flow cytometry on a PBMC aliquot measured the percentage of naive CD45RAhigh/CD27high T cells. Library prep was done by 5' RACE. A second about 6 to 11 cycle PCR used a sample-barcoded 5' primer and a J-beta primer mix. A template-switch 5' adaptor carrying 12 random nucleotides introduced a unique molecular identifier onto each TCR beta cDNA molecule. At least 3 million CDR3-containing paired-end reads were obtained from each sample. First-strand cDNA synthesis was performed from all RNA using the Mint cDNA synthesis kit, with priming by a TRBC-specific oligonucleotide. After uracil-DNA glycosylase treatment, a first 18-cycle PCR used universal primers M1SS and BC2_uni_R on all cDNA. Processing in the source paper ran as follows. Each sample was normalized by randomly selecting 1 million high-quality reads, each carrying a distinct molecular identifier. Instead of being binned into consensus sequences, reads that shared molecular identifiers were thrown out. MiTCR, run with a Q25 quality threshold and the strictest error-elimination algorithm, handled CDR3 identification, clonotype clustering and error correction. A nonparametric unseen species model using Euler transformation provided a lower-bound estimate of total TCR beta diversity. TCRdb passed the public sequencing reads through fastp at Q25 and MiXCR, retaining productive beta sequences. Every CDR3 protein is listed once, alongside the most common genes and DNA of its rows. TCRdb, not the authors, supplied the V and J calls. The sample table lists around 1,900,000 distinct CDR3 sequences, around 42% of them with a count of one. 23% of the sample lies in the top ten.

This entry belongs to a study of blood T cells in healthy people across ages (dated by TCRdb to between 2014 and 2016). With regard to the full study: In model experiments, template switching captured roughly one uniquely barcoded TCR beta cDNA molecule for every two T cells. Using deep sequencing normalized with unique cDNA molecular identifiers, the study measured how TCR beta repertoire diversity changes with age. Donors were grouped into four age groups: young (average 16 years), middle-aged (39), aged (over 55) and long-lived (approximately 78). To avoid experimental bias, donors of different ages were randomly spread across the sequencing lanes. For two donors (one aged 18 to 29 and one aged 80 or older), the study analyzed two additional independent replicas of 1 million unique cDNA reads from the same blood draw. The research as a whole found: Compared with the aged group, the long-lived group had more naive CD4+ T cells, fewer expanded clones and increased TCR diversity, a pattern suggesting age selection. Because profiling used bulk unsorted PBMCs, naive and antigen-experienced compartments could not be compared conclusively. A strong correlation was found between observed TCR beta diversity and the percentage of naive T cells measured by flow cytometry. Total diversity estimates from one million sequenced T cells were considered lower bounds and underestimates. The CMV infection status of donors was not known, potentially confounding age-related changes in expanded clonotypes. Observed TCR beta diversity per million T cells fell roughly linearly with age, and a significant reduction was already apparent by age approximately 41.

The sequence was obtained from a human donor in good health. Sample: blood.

CDR3 region: CSAPDRRVDEQFF. The DNA sequence is TGCAGTGCTCCTGACCGCAGGGTCGATGAGCAGTTCTTC. The rearrangement combines TRBV20-1 with TRBJ2-1; TRBD1 is possibly the D segment (5 matching bases). Trimming costs V 5 bases and J 8 bases, and their ends lie 16 bases apart. The germline V gene (reference sequence) yields DFQATT for CDR1 and SNEGSKA for CDR2. From the cysteine up to the phenylalanine, the CDR3 has a length of 13 residues. Only CDR3 DNA is held: 39 bases, read in frame from base 1.